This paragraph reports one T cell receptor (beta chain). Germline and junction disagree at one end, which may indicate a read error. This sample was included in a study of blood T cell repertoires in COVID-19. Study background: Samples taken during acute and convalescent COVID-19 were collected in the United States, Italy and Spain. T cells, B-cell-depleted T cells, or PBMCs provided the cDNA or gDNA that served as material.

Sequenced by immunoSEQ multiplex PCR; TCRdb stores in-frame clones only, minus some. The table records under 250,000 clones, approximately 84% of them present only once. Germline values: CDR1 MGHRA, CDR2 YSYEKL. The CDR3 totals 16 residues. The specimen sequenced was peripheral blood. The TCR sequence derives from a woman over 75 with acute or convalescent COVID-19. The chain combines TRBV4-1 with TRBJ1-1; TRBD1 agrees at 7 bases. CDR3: CASSQDEFLRAGGRLF. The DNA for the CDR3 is TGCGCCAGCAGCCAAGATGAATTCCTACGGGCAGGGGGAAGGCTTTTT.